This T cell receptor beta chain was recovered during a study of lymphopenia after photon versus proton radiotherapy. General study results and limits: Post-nadir TCR diversity decline inversely tracked overall survival among those who died.

Points on this clone: Its antigen is not identified.

The V gene's germline CDR1 is KGHSH and CDR2 LQKENI. V dropped 9 bases and J dropped 1; count of bases not matched to a gene: 11. This CDR3 is 15 amino acids long. Assay: immunoSEQ multiplex PCR; the TCRdb copy retains only in-frame clones and omits some. Counted here are 77,000 or so clones, around four fifths occurring once; the ten biggest clones make up around 1.5%. The starting material was peripheral blood, obtained from a patient treated with proton-based radiotherapy. The clonotype was recovered from a man aged 60 to 69 with pancreatic cancer. The rearrangement joins TRBV18 to TRBJ2-5, with 7 bases fitting TRBD1. The CDR3 sequence: CASSNIGTAQETQYF. For the CDR3, the DNA is TGTGCCAGTTCCAATATCGGGACAGCCCAAGAGACCCAGTACTTC.